This T cell receptor (beta chain) appears in the sequencing data of a study of blood T cell repertoires in COVID-19. Germline CDR1 MNHEY, CDR2 SVGEGT. The junction had 11 bases not matched to a gene; V was cut back by 5 bases and J by 4 bases. The CDR3 length is 16 residues. The assay was immunoSEQ multiplex PCR, and TCRdb's table has in-frame clones only and misses some. The sample includes fewer than 250,000 clones, 83% of them seen just once. The sample comprised PBMCs or T cells enriched from blood (not recorded which). The chain couples TRBV6-2 or TRBV6-3 to TRBJ2-4; 7 bases fit TRBD1. The clonotype was recovered from a woman between 50 and 59 years old who had been exposed to COVID-19. The CDR3 loop is CASSDGTAAPKNIQYF. The DNA of the CDR3 is TGTGCCAGCAGTGACGGGACAGCGGCCCCGAAAAACATTCAGTACTTC.